Below, one TCR beta chain is given with its context. This receptor's antigen is unknown. Base-call qualities are not available, and no considerably larger clone is one nucleotide away. Via the germline V gene, CDR1 is MNHNS and CDR2 SASEGT. The junction shows trimming of 9 bases on V and 1 base on J, plus 11 bases between the germline ends. The CDR3 covers 13 residues, taking in both the cysteine and the phenylalanine. The DNA shown is the 39-base CDR3, in frame from base 1. The entry originates in a study of T cell repertoires in cytomegalovirus infection (dated by TCRdb to between 2017 and 2020). For context, the study as a whole: Because public TCR beta signatures pointed to carriage of CMV infection together with the matching HLA type, the HLA type of each donor mattered for the analysis. What the work shows at the level of the full study, not this receptor alone: Carriers of CMV infection plus the relevant HLA type were discriminated by the cumulative frequency of public TCR beta family members in the study cohort and in an independent roughly 380-donor cohort. The ex vivo response was dominated by HLA-C-restricted CMV-specific TCR beta clonotypes, and the single most frequent clonotype in two of eight donors was supplied by these HLA-C-restricted clonotypes.

Sequencing relied on an Illumina HiSeq 1500. TCRdb applied fastp at Q25 and MiXCR to the public reads, then kept only in-frame beta chains. Every entry covers one CDR3 protein and lists the most common genes and DNA from its rows. The sample yields 350,000 to 450,000 distinct CDR3 sequences; approximately 18% were counted once. Around 10% of the sample comes from the top ten. The rearrangement combines TRBV6-1 with TRBJ2-3; there is no confident call for the D gene. The receptor comes from a human donor in good health (CMV status not recorded). Some clones in this sample may be carry-over from other donors' samples. The sample consisted of PBMCs. CDR3 sequence: CASRAPGTDTQYF. The DNA sequence reads TGTGCCAGTAGAGCGCCGGGCACAGATACGCAGTATTTT.